These 25 T cell receptor beta chains were sequenced from one sample in a study of blood T cell repertoires in COVID-19. Assay used: immunoSEQ multiplex PCR; TCRdb lists only in-frame clones, some missing. The repertoire includes approximately 400,000 clones, more than 70% of them detected once, and roughly 1.2% sits in the top ten. The sample comprised peripheral blood. These receptors all come from a man in his forties or fifties with acute or convalescent COVID-19.

The chain combines TRBV19 with TRBJ2-7, with D tentatively TRBD2 (5 bases). Between the trimmed V and J ends, which lost 6 bases and 6 bases, there was a span of 15 bases. The CDR3 length is 13 residues. Germline V gene sequence: CDR1 LNHDA, CDR2 SQIVND (reference sequence). The CDR3 nucleotides read TGTGCCAGTAGCCTCAGCGGCAACCCCGAGCAGTACTTC. Protein product: CASSLSGNPEQYF.

This clone is a singleton in its sample. The chain employs TRBV10-2 and TRBJ1-6, with D unresolved. Trimming pared 3 bases from V and 6 bases from J, leaving 3 bases between. CDR1 is WSHSY and CDR2 is SAAADI in the germline V gene. The CDR3 is 12 amino acids. The CDR3 DNA sequence: TGCGCCAGCAGTGATCTTAATTCACCCCTCCACTTT. This sequence encodes CASSDLNSPLHF.

The J gene is TRBJ2-3, the V gene TRBV11-2; D ambiguous. Per germline, CDR1 SGHAT and CDR2 FQNNGV. CDR3 length: 12 residues. V was trimmed by 4 bases and J by 6 bases, leaving 8 bases between them. CDR3 amino acids: CASSSHADTQYF. The CDR3 DNA reads TGTGCCAGCAGCTCTCACGCGGATACGCAGTATTTT.

V usage is TRBV19 and J usage is TRBJ2-7, with TRBD2 as a possible D gene (5 bases). Trimming shortened V by 5 bases and J by 5 bases, and 16 bases separated the two germline ends. The CDR3 has 14 amino acids. Germline assignment: CDR1 LNHDA and CDR2 SQIVND (reference sequence). This CDR3 is CASSVGERTNEQYF. As DNA, the CDR3 is TGTGCCAGTAGTGTCGGGGAACGAACTAACGAGCAGTACTTC.

This clone was seen more than once but under ten times. This chain joins TRBV24-1 and TRBJ1-2, with D possibly TRBD1 on 6 matching bases. The V gene's germline CDR1 is KGHDR and CDR2 SFDVKD. This CDR3 is built from 18 residues. Trimming shortened V by 5 bases and J by 1 base, and 22 bases separated the two germline ends. CDR3 loop: CATSVLHTPRQDNYGYTF. The CDR3 bases are TGTGCCACCAGTGTTCTACACACCCCTCGACAGGATAACTATGGCTACACCTTC.

The chain joins TRBV7-3 to TRBJ1-1, with TRBD1 as a possible D gene (5 bases). Germline loops: CDR1 SGHTA, CDR2 FQGTGA. The CDR3 loop spans 15 amino acids. With 1 base removed from V and 0 bases from J, the gap between germline ends came to 9 bases. CDR3 sequence: CASSLSGGLNTEAFF. CDR3 bases: TGTGCCAGCAGCTTAAGCGGGGGTTTGAACACTGAAGCTTTCTTT.

The gene calls are TRBV27 and TRBJ1-2; possibly TRBD1 for D (6 bases). This CDR3 contains 15 residues. Per the germline V gene, CDR1 is MNHEY and CDR2 is SMNVEV (reference sequence). The ends were cut back, 5 bases at V and 6 bases at J, with 19 bases in the middle. CDR3 nucleotide sequence: TGTGCCAGCAGTATCTCGGCAGGGGATCGGGATGGCTACACCTTC. This translates into CASSISAGDRDGYTF.

J is TRBJ2-2 and V is TRBV27; tentative D call: TRBD2 (5 bases). From germline, CDR1 is MNHEY and CDR2 SMNVEV (reference sequence). There are 16 residues in the CDR3. Trimming removed 6 bases from V and 5 bases from J, with 19 bases in between. CDR3 in amino acids: CASSTLRPGGTGELFF. In nucleotides, the CDR3 is TGTGCCAGCAGCACCCTAAGGCCGGGCGGGACCGGGGAGCTGTTTTTT.

The chain is built from TRBV2 and TRBJ2-1; a possible D gene is TRBD1 (6 bases). The ends were cut back, 1 base at V and 8 bases at J, with 18 bases in the middle. This CDR3 has 16 residues. Germline CDR1 is SNHLY and CDR2 is FYNNEI. For the CDR3, the DNA is TGTGCCAGCAGTGAAGTTCCAGGGGTCCTTATCCATGAGCAGTTCTTC. This encodes CASSEVPGVLIHEQFF.

This chain links TRBV7-2 with TRBJ1-3, with 8 bases fitting TRBD1. This CDR3 spans 17 amino acids. The J segment lost 0 bases and the V segment lost 5 bases, leaving 9 bases of the junction unmatched. Per the germline V gene, CDR1 is SGHTA and CDR2 is FQGNSA. In DNA form, the CDR3 reads TGTGCCAGCAGCCCTACGACAGGGGTCAGCTCTGGAAACACCATATATTTT. Its translation is CASSPTTGVSSGNTIYF.

In the case of this clone: This specimen includes other DNA sequences encoding the same CDR3. The chain joins TRBV6-5 to TRBJ2-2, with D possibly TRBD1 on 6 matching bases. Germline V gene data show CDR1 as MNHEY and CDR2 as SVGAGI. Deletions cut 6 bases from V and 5 bases from J, with 13 bases between. The CDR3 totals 14 residues. The CDR3 sequence: CASSQQQGTGELFF. CDR3 sequence (DNA): TGTGCCAGCAGCCAGCAACAGGGAACCGGGGAGCTGTTTTTT.

V is TRBV19 and J is TRBJ2-3, with 8 bases matching TRBD2. The CDR3 extends over 15 amino acids. V lost 6 bases, J lost 2 bases, and 7 bases stayed unmatched. Germline V gene lookup returns CDR1 LNHDA and CDR2 SQIVND (reference sequence). CDR3 DNA sequence: TGTGCCAGTAGGACCTTAGCGGGGAACACAGATACGCAGTATTTT. As protein: CASRTLAGNTDTQYF.

The V gene is TRBV7-6, the J gene TRBJ2-2; 7 bases fit TRBD2. With V trimmed by 5 bases and J by 0 bases, 12 bases remained unmatched. The CDR3 consists of 18 residues. Germline CDR1 is SGHVS and CDR2 is FNYEAQ. CDR3 amino acids: CASSPRLAVNSNTGELFF. CDR3 DNA: TGTGCCAGCAGCCCCCGACTAGCAGTTAATTCGAACACCGGGGAGCTGTTTTTT. Full variable domain (remainder filled in from reference TRBV7-6 and TRBJ2-2): GAGVSQSPRYKVTKRGQDVALRCDPISGHVSLYWYRQALGQGPEFLTYFNYEAQQDKSGLPNDRFSAERPEGSISTLTIQRTEQRDSAMYRCASSPRLAVNSNTGELFFGEGSRLTVL.

This clone was seen a single time. This chain uses TRBV18 with TRBJ2-3; D is perhaps TRBD2 (6 bases). Germline V gene lookup returns CDR1 KGHSH and CDR2 LQKENI. Trimming left V 2 bases short and J 2 bases short, with 14 bases between. This CDR3 is built from 16 residues. The DNA for the CDR3 is TGTGCCAGCTCACCAGATGCTAGCGAGTACACAGATACGCAGTATTTT. Its protein is CASSPDASEYTDTQYF.

The V and J genes are TRBV28 and TRBJ1-4; maybe TRBD1 (5 bases). Germline CDR1 and CDR2: MDHEN and SYDVKM. The ends were cut back, 3 bases at V and 7 bases at J, with 12 bases in the middle. The CDR3 sequence is 14 residues long. The CDR3 nucleotides read TGTGCCAGCAGTTTTGTCTCGGGGGGTGAAAAACTGTTTTTT. Protein sequence: CASSFVSGGEKLFF.

The rearrangement links TRBV10-3 to TRBJ2-3, with TRBD2 matching over 7 bases. This CDR3 has 16 amino acids. With V trimmed by 4 bases and J by 3 bases, 10 bases remained unmatched. The germline V gene encodes CDR1 ENHRY and CDR2 SYGVKD. CDR3 residues: CAISGGGEGVTDTQYF. CDR3 in DNA: TGTGCCATCAGTGGAGGAGGGGAGGGCGTTACAGATACGCAGTATTTT.

This chain connects TRBV11-2 to TRBJ2-7, with 9 positions matching TRBD2. Germline V gene sequence: CDR1 SGHAT, CDR2 FQNNGV. The CDR3 is made up of 14 amino acids. With 5 bases clipped from V and 2 bases from J, the junction kept 4 bases outside the gene matches. CDR3 sequence (DNA): TGTGCCAGCAGCCCTGGCGGGAGGGCCTACGAGCAGTACTTC. The encoded protein is CASSPGGRAYEQYF.

The chain couples TRBV30 to TRBJ2-3; TRBD1 is a possible D gene (6 bases). The CDR3 is 16 amino acids. The V end lost 5 bases, the J end lost 2 bases, and 20 bases lay between the germline ends. Germline values: CDR1 GTSNPN, CDR2 SVGIG (reference sequence). The CDR3 sequence is CAWGATSGVTTDTQYF. The CDR3 region has the DNA TGTGCCTGGGGCGCAACATCAGGGGTGACCACAGATACGCAGTATTTT.

This chain connects TRBV9 to TRBJ1-3, with D possibly being TRBD1 (6 bases). Trimming stripped 0 bases from V and 0 bases from J, with 13 bases between. This CDR3 contains 17 residues. CDR1 is SGDLS and CDR2 is YYNGEE in the germline V gene. CDR3 in amino acids: CASSVGGGRISGNTIYF. CDR3 DNA: TGTGCCAGCAGCGTAGGAGGGGGACGGATCTCTGGAAACACCATATATTTT.

As to this clone: The same CDR3 can be traced to other DNA sequences in this sample. The V and J genes are TRBV5-1 and TRBJ2-7, with TRBD1 matching over 10 bases. This CDR3 is built from 15 residues. The germline gives CDR1 SGHRS, CDR2 YFSETQ. V lost 4 bases and J lost 3; bases outside the gene matches: 7. CDR3 amino acids: CASSLTGTGVYEQYF. Written as DNA, the CDR3 is TGCGCCAGCAGCCTCACCGGGACAGGGGTCTACGAGCAGTACTTC.

In its sample, this clone was seen a few times. The genes are TRBV9 and TRBJ2-2; TRBD1 agrees at 7 bases. Germline CDR1 SGDLS, CDR2 YYNGEE. The CDR3 sequence is 15 residues long. The J segment lost 6 bases and the V segment lost 0 bases, leaving 5 bases of the junction unmatched. The CDR3 here is CASSVVGQGAGELFF. CDR3 sequence (DNA): TGTGCCAGCAGCGTAGTAGGGCAGGGGGCCGGGGAGCTGTTTTTT.

The chain combines TRBV7-2 with TRBJ1-2; the D is unclear. The V gene's germline CDR1 is SGHTA and CDR2 FQGNSA. Trimming removed 4 bases at V and 5 bases at J, with 14 bases between. CDR3 length: 14 amino acids. The CDR3 is CASSSPSRGYGYTF. In DNA form, the CDR3 reads TGTGCCAGCAGCTCCCCGTCTCGGGGTTATGGCTACACCTTC.

The chain links TRBV14 to TRBJ1-2; D gene unclear. Germline V CDR1 and CDR2: SGHDN, FVKESK. The CDR3 length is 13 residues. Trimming took 1 base from V and 2 from J, leaving 5 bases between them. The CDR3, as DNA: TGTGCCAGCAGCCAAGTACAGAACTATGGCTACACCTTC. Its translation: CASSQVQNYGYTF.

The gene calls are TRBV5-1 and TRBJ2-5; 8 bases are shared with TRBD2. Germline lookup yields CDR1 SGHRS and CDR2 YFSETQ. The junction had 0 bases not matched to a gene; V was cut back by 1 base and J by 1 base. The CDR3 extends over 14 amino acids. In DNA form, the CDR3 reads TGCGCCAGCAGCTTGACTAGCGGCCAAGAGACCCAGTACTTC. It yields the protein CASSLTSGQETQYF. Based on the CDR3 plus reference TRBV5-1 and TRBJ2-5, the full variable domain is KAGVTQTPRYLIKTRGQQVTLSCSPISGHRSVSWYQQTPGQGLQFLFEYFSETQRNKGNFPGRFSGRQFSNSRSEMNVSTLELGDSALYLCASSLTSGQETQYFGPGTRLLVL.

The gene calls are TRBV9 and TRBJ1-6; 7 nucleotides align to TRBD1. Unmatched junction bases numbered 6, after V lost 5 bases and J lost 7 bases. CDR1 SGDLS and CDR2 YYNGEE come from the germline V gene. The CDR3 consists of 14 residues. The CDR3 is CASRLGQANSPLHF. The CDR3 nucleotides are TGTGCCAGCAGATTAGGACAGGCAAATTCACCCCTCCACTTT.